This T cell receptor (beta chain) was sequenced in a study of T-cell reconstitution after alpha-beta-depleted transplantation in children. Per germline, CDR1 DFQATT and CDR2 SNEGSKA (reference sequence). The CDR3 runs 13 residues. V was cut by 0 bases and J by 6 bases, with 12 bases left in between. Study-wide results and limits: Some patients owed their high day-60 TCRbeta diversity to surviving recipient T cells and thymic progenitors. By about two months after transplant, alpha-beta T cells reportedly arose from several hundred graft clones that had expanded.

It was with unique molecular identifiers that the TCRbeta library was prepared. TCRdb passed the PCR reads through MiXCR, listing each CDR3 protein once. In the table there are some 260,000 distinct CDR3 sequences, roughly a quarter of which are singletons. As for this clonotype: Its target is unknown.

This receptor was identified in a female patient aged 2 to 10 who had a stem cell transplant for congenital amegakaryocytic thrombocytopenia, so the T cells may come from the graft donor. The sequencing used PBMCs, mostly from graft donor cells, collected 360 days after TCRalphabeta/CD19-depleted stem cell transplant. This chain connects TRBV20-1 to TRBJ2-7; D gene ambiguous. The CDR3 region is CSARDIPRTEQYF. In nucleotides, the CDR3 is TGCAGTGCTAGAGATATTCCCAGGACCGAGCAGTACTTC.